Listed here is a single TCR beta chain. Its antigen remains unknown. V lost 0 bases to trimming and J lost 6 bases, with 11 bases between them. The CDR3 consists of 14 residues. Germline V gene data show CDR1 as SQVTM and CDR2 as ANQGSEA. Building of the TCR beta libraries involved iRepertoire HTBI primers and Arm-PCR of CDR3 regions. Authors' analysis steps: Some 60 TRBV and 13 to 15 TRBJ segments were identified across samples. Each CDR3 protein gets one entry after TCRdb re-called the multiplex PCR reads with MiXCR. TCRdb, rather than the study authors, made the V and J calls. The profile shows about 340,000 distinct CDR3 sequences, about 20% of them singletons. The source of the sample is a study of regulatory T cells in long-lasting Graves disease. The study, taken as a whole, reports: Preferential use of TRBV28, TRBJ1-2 and TRBJ2-5 was seen in persistent disease. Persistent patients shared more public clonotypes (approximately 2,700) than newly diagnosed patients (about 970).

The time point denotes: persistent/refractory GD, antithyroid drugs over 5 years with positive TRAb. Construction of the TCR library relied on RNA isolated from PBMCs. The diagnosis of Graves' disease used American Thyroid Association guidelines. The V gene is TRBV29-1, the J gene TRBJ2-2; tentative D call: TRBD2 (5 bases). Sequences were derived from peripheral blood mononuclear cells (PBMCs), sampled when the disease was refractory, from a patient treated with antithyroid drugs. This receptor was taken from a female donor with Graves disease. The CDR3: CSVEDRGGAGELFF. The CDR3 DNA reads TGCAGCGTTGAAGATCGGGGTGGGGCCGGGGAGCTGTTTTTT.